This TCR beta chain emerged from a study of blood T cell repertoires in COVID-19. Background on the study: T cells, B-cell-depleted T cells, or PBMCs supplied cDNA or gDNA.

As handled by the study authors: How many nucleated cells were present was estimated from reference gene primer amplification. Sequencing used immunoSEQ multiplex PCR; TCRdb keeps in-frame clones, though not all of them. That table furnishes V, J and clone size, whereas the DNA furnished D and trimming. The data show about 400,000 clones, with roughly nine tenths seen just once and 1.5% to 2% held by the top ten. The CDR3 sequence is 15 residues long. Cohort allocation depended upon clinical history that participants reported. The sequence came from a woman in her 30s who had recovered from COVID-19. Sequenced material: PBMCs or T cells enriched from blood (not recorded which). V and J are TRBV21-1 and TRBJ1-5; TRBD1, the table's D call, lacks a check against the DNA. TRBV21-1 is termed a pseudogene. The CDR3 DNA reads TGTGCCAGCAGCGACGACAGTTATAGCAATCAGCCCCAGCATTTT. It translates to CASSDDSYSNQPQHF.